This T cell receptor (beta chain) was profiled in a study of cytomegalovirus exposure and HLA in healthy donors. PCR employed 60 Vbeta and 13 Jbeta primers. Some clones are missing from TCRdb's copy, which holds only in-frame ones; the method was immunoSEQ multiplex PCR. This table holds some 150,000 clones, roughly 65% found once. The V gene end was trimmed by 3 bases and the J gene end by 3 bases; junction bases not matched to a gene: 3. CDR3 size: 14 residues. Germline values: CDR1 MDHEN, CDR2 SYDVKM. The donors were healthy bone marrow donors. The sample was PBMCs. The sequence came from a man aged 55 to 69 in good health and CMV-seronegative. The chain recombines TRBV28 with TRBJ1-1, with 8 nucleotides matching TRBD1. The CDR3, as DNA: TGTGCCAGCAGTTTCCTGGACAGGGACACTGAAGCTTTCTTT. The encoded protein is CASSFLDRDTEAFF.